This TCR beta chain originates from a study of blood T cell repertoires in COVID-19. About the study: In each case, the material was cDNA or gDNA derived from T cells, B-cell-depleted T cells, or PBMCs.

V was pared by 5 bases and J by 2 bases, with 15 bases between. From germline, CDR1 is SGHVS and CDR2 FQNEAQ. The CDR3 is made up of 15 amino acids. Here immunoSEQ multiplex PCR was the method, and the copy in TCRdb shows in-frame clones only, minus some. The sample includes a few hundred thousand clones, approximately 89% of them seen just once. This receptor was identified in a woman aged 30 to 39 who had recovered from COVID-19. V gene TRBV7-8 combines with J gene TRBJ1-2, with D perhaps TRBD1 (5 bases). Material: PBMCs or T cells enriched from blood (not recorded which). DNA for the CDR3: TGTGCCAGCAGCCTAAGACAGACCCCCAACTATGGCTACACCTTC. It encodes CASSLRQTPNYGYTF. Full variable domain (missing parts from reference TRBV7-8 and TRBJ1-2): GAGVSQSPRYKVAKRGQDVALRCDPISGHVSLFWYQQALGQGPEFLTYFQNEAQLDKSGLPSDRFFAERPEGSVSTLKIQRTQQEDSAVYLCASSLRQTPNYGYTFGSGTRLTVV.